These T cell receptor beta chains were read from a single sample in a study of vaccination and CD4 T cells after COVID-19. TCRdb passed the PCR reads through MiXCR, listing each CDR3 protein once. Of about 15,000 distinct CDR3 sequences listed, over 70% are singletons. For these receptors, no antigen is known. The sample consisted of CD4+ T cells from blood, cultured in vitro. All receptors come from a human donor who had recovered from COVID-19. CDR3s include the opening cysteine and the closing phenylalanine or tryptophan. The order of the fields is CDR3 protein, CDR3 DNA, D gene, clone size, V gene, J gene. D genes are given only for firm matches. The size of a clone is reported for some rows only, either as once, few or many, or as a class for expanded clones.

CASSFSWYEQYF	TGTGCCAGCAGTTTCAGCTGGTACGAGCAGTACTTC	-	-	TRBV6-2/TRBV6-3	TRBJ2-7
CASSLGRFQETQYF	TGTGCCAGCAGCTTAGGCAGGTTCCAAGAGACCCAGTACTTC	-	-	TRBV7-7	TRBJ2-5
CASSPLGQGGHEQYF	TGTGCCAGCAGTCCCCTCGGGCAGGGCGGCCACGAGCAGTACTTC	-	once	TRBV27	TRBJ2-7
CASSPLQTGQETQYF	TGTGCCAGCTCACCACTACAGACAGGCCAAGAGACCCAGTACTTC	-	-	TRBV18	TRBJ2-5
CSARDRIGYSYNEQFF	TGCAGTGCTAGAGATCGAATCGGGTACTCCTACAATGAGCAGTTCTTC	-	few	TRBV20-1	TRBJ2-1
CASSGGRPSLLNNQPQHF	TGTGCCAGCAGTGGTGGCAGGCCATCGCTTCTGAACAATCAGCCCCAGCATTTT	-	-	TRBV6-1	TRBJ1-5
CASSYSQGRNQPQHF	TGTGCCAGCAGTTACTCGCAAGGGCGCAATCAGCCCCAGCATTTT	-	few	TRBV6-5	TRBJ1-5
CASNPWENTGELFF	TGTGCCAGCAACCCTTGGGAGAACACCGGGGAGCTGTTTTTT	-	-	TRBV7-9	TRBJ2-2
CSVWRGAGYGYTF	TGCAGCGTATGGAGGGGGGCAGGCTATGGCTACACCTTC	-	-	TRBV29-1	TRBJ1-2
CASRARAGERVYEQYF	TGTGCCAGTAGAGCCCGGGCGGGGGAGAGGGTCTACGAGCAGTACTTC	TRBD2	-	TRBV19	TRBJ2-7
CASSLPGAWSEQYF	TGTGCCAGCAGCTTACCGGGAGCTTGGAGCGAGCAGTACTTC	-	-	TRBV7-3	TRBJ2-7
CSARVADTQYF	TGCAGTGCTAGAGTTGCAGATACGCAGTATTTT	-	-	TRBV20-1	TRBJ2-3
CASIRHGSGANVLTF	TGTGCCAGCATTCGTCACGGCTCTGGGGCCAACGTCCTGACTTTC	-	-	TRBV6-1	TRBJ2-6
CASSLDLFRANQPQHF	TGTGCCAGCAGCTTAGATTTGTTCAGGGCGAATCAGCCCCAGCATTTT	-	-	TRBV7-2	TRBJ1-5
CASSLTDGLFGYTF	TGTGCCAGCAGCTTGACAGACGGCCTATTCGGCTACACCTTC	-	-	TRBV11-2	TRBJ1-2
CASSLASGSPLEEQYF	TGTGCCAGCAGCTTAGCGTCGGGCTCGCCCCTAGAGGAGCAGTACTTC	-	-	TRBV11-3	TRBJ2-7
CASNLAPGTQYGYTF	TGTGCCAGCAACCTAGCTCCCGGGACACAGTATGGCTACACCTTC	-	-	TRBV25-1	TRBJ1-2
CASSQGASYNSPLHF	TGTGCCAGCAGCCAGGGGGCATCCTATAATTCACCCCTCCACTTT	TRBD1	-	TRBV27	TRBJ1-6
CASSRQYNEQFF	TGTGCCAGCAGTCGACAGTACAATGAGCAGTTCTTC	-	-	TRBV7-2	TRBJ2-1
CSARPGSWGDSPLHF	TGCAGTGCTAGGCCTGGTTCTTGGGGGGATTCACCCCTCCACTTT	-	few	TRBV20-1	TRBJ1-6
CASRLQGITEAFF	TGTGCCAGCAGGCTACAGGGAATAACTGAAGCTTTCTTT	-	-	TRBV27	TRBJ1-1
CASSQEALRTAIYGYTF	TGTGCCAGCAGCCAAGAAGCCCTTAGGACGGCTATCTATGGCTACACCTTC	-	-	TRBV14	TRBJ1-2
CSARTGPYGYTF	TGCAGTGCTAGAACAGGGCCGTATGGCTACACCTTC	-	-	TRBV20-1	TRBJ1-2
CASSYRPGTRDNEQFF	TGTGCCAGCAGTTACCGGCCCGGGACTAGGGACAATGAGCAGTTCTTC	TRBD2	-	TRBV6-5	TRBJ2-1
CASSSGTPSNYGYTF	TGTGCCAGCAGTTCCGGGACACCTAGTAACTATGGCTACACCTTC	-	few	TRBV2	TRBJ1-2
CASSEDRGNQPQHF	TGTGCCAGCAGTGAAGACAGGGGCAATCAGCCCCAGCATTTT	-	-	TRBV2	TRBJ1-5
CATGLAGTNEQFF	TGTGCCACCGGACTAGCGGGAACAAATGAGCAGTTCTTC	TRBD2	-	TRBV15	TRBJ2-1
CSARAGLGQPQHF	TGCAGTGCTAGAGCTGGGTTGGGTCAGCCCCAGCATTTT	-	-	TRBV20-1	TRBJ1-5
CSPSGQPYEQYF	TGCAGTCCTAGCGGGCAGCCCTACGAGCAGTACTTC	TRBD2	-	TRBV20-1	TRBJ2-7
CASSYPGTGGNIQYF	TGTGCCAGCAGTTACCCCGGGACAGGGGGCAACATTCAGTACTTC	TRBD1	-	TRBV6-2/TRBV6-3	TRBJ2-4
CASSGLGTGRNQPQHF	TGTGCCAGCAGCGGCCTTGGGACAGGGAGAAATCAGCCCCAGCATTTT	TRBD1	-	TRBV6-1	TRBJ1-5
CASPPGQGRISNQPQHF	TGCGCCAGCCCTCCCGGACAGGGGCGAATTAGCAATCAGCCCCAGCATTTT	TRBD1	-	TRBV23-1	TRBJ1-5
CASSLEGQGAEGGVQYF	TGTGCCAGCAGCTTAGAGGGACAGGGGGCAGAGGGAGGTGTGCAGTACTTC	TRBD1	-	TRBV7-2	TRBJ2-7
CASSVEGQGRYEQYF	TGTGCCAGCAGTGTCGAAGGACAGGGACGCTACGAGCAGTACTTC	TRBD1	-	TRBV6-4	TRBJ2-7
CSARDLRGGSSPLHF	TGCAGTGCTAGAGACCTCAGGGGAGGGAGTTCACCCCTCCACTTT	-	-	TRBV20-1	TRBJ1-6
CSASPTSVLDNQPQHF	TGCAGTGCTAGTCCCACGAGTGTGCTCGACAATCAGCCCCAGCATTTT	-	few	TRBV20-1	TRBJ1-5
CASSIDRGRSSYNSPLHF	TGTGCCAGTAGTATAGATCGGGGCAGGAGCTCCTATAATTCACCCCTCCACTTT	-	-	TRBV19	TRBJ1-6
CASSSSYGYTF	TGTGCCAGCAGCTCATCCTATGGCTACACCTTC	-	-	TRBV12-3/TRBV12-4	TRBJ1-2
CAISDSYGGVVQPQHF	TGTGCCATCAGTGATTCGTATGGCGGCGTGGTTCAGCCCCAGCATTTT	-	-	TRBV24-1	TRBJ1-5
CASSTIPGSNQPQHF	TGCGCCAGCAGCACTATACCGGGGAGCAATCAGCCCCAGCATTTT	-	-	TRBV5-1	TRBJ1-5
CAISRTGKNSPLHF	TGTGCCATCAGCCGGACAGGGAAGAATTCACCCCTCCACTTT	TRBD1	few	TRBV10-3	TRBJ1-6
CASNGASTDTQYF	TGTGCCAGCAACGGGGCTAGCACAGATACGCAGTATTTT	-	-	TRBV6-1	TRBJ2-3
CASSPPGGVWSQHF	TGTGCCAGCAGTCCCCCAGGGGGCGTTTGGTCCCAGCATTTT	TRBD1	few	TRBV6-2/TRBV6-3	TRBJ1-5
CASSPPGVGNQPQHF	TGTGCCAGCTCACCACCAGGGGTGGGCAATCAGCCCCAGCATTTT	-	-	TRBV18	TRBJ1-5
CATSREGVTEAFF	TGTGCCACCAGCAGGGAGGGTGTCACTGAAGCTTTCTTT	-	once	TRBV15	TRBJ1-1